This TCR beta chain is drawn from a study of response to subunit inactivated influenza vaccine. TCRdb ran MiXCR on the RT-PCR reads and lists one entry per CDR3 protein. The sample consists of 550,000 to 800,000 distinct CDR3 sequences, approximately 14% of them appearing once. This CDR3 is 18 amino acids long. The V gene end was trimmed by 0 bases and the J gene end by 0 bases; junction bases not matched to a gene: 8. Germline CDR1 MNHEY, CDR2 SVGEGT. The table lists this clonotype with a few counts. The specimen comprised PBMCs from blood, sampled 11 to 12 days after vaccination. This chain uses TRBV6-2 or TRBV6-3 with TRBJ2-4, with 7 bases aligning to TRBD1. This clonotype was sampled from a middle-aged man who received an inactivated influenza vaccine. The CDR3 is CASSYSGTDLLAKNIQYF. The CDR3 DNA reads TGTGCCAGCAGTTACTCCGGGACAGACCTACTAGCCAAAAACATTCAGTACTTC.